One and the same sample provided the 29 T cell receptor beta chains below, sequenced in a study of T cell clones after liver transplantation. The data were produced by immunoSEQ multiplex PCR, yet TCRdb's version contains in-frame clones alone and is incomplete. The table lists around 43,000 clones, about 86% of them singletons. The sequenced sample was CD4+ T cells from blood, obtained 24 months after liver transplant. Receptors were obtained from a human patient who received a liver transplant. The graft donor may have given rise to some T cells.

This clone was recorded a few times. This chain links TRBV15 with TRBJ2-2; 7 positions agree with TRBD1. J lost 3 bases, V lost 1 base, and 2 bases had no gene match. The CDR3 spans 15 residues. Germline CDR1 is LNHNV and CDR2 is YYDKDF (reference sequence). CDR3 protein: CATSRVDRDTGELFF. For the CDR3, the DNA is TGTGCCACCAGCAGAGTCGACAGGGACACCGGGGAGCTGTTTTTT.

The rearrangement joins TRBV15 to TRBJ1-5; possibly TRBD1 for D (6 bases). Germline CDR1 LNHNV, CDR2 YYDKDF (reference sequence). V lost 4 bases, J lost 4 bases, and 20 bases lay in between. This CDR3 comprises 17 residues. The CDR3 bases are TGTGCCACCAGCAATGATTGGGCAGGGGCCGTTAATCAGCCCCAGCATTTT. It encodes CATSNDWAGAVNQPQHF.

The rearrangement joins TRBV7-2 to TRBJ2-5; 7 positions agree with TRBD2. Germline values: CDR1 SGHTA, CDR2 FQGNSA. The CDR3 totals 15 residues. The junction had 9 bases not matched to a gene; V was cut back by 5 bases and J by 3 bases. The CDR3 DNA is TGTGCCAGCAGCCCAACGCCAGGGAGGGAAGAGACCCAGTACTTC. Translating it yields CASSPTPGREETQYF.

V usage is TRBV4-1 and J usage is TRBJ1-1; D unresolved. The germline V gene has CDR1 MGHRA and CDR2 YSYEKL. The CDR3 extends over 15 amino acids. V lost 3 bases and J 0 bases, leaving 11 bases between the germline ends. CDR3 in amino acids: CASSQAGYMNTEAFF. The CDR3 bases are TGCGCCAGCAGCCAGGCGGGGTACATGAACACTGAAGCTTTCTTT.

This sequence joins TRBV2 and TRBJ1-6; D is undetermined. Deletions cut 7 bases from V and 5 bases from J, with 12 bases between. This CDR3 spans 14 amino acids. CDR1 and CDR2 from the germline V gene are SNHLY and FYNNEI. The CDR3 DNA sequence: TGTGCCAGCACCCCCGGGGATAATAATTCACCCCTCCACTTT. Protein sequence: CASTPGDNNSPLHF.

The rearrangement joins TRBV12-5 to TRBJ1-6; 7 bases line up with TRBD1. CDR3 length equals 15 residues. J gave up 6 bases and V 0 bases, and 2 bases lay outside the gene matches. Looked up from germline, CDR1 is LGHNT and CDR2 is FRNRAP. The DNA of the CDR3 is TGTGCTAGTGGTTTGGTAGGGGGCCCTAATTCACCCCTCCACTTT. Residues: CASGLVGGPNSPLHF.

The chain carries TRBV30 and TRBJ2-3; 7 bases line up with TRBD1. The CDR3 runs 15 residues. Per germline, CDR1 GTSNPN and CDR2 SVGIG (reference sequence). Trimming at V came to 3 bases and at J to 1 base, leaving 7 bases not matched to a gene. The CDR3 loop reads CAWSQGESGTDTQYF. The DNA of the CDR3 is TGTGCCTGGAGCCAGGGGGAGTCTGGCACAGATACGCAGTATTTT.

The rearrangement links TRBV4-1 to TRBJ1-5; perhaps TRBD1 as D (5 bases). The CDR3 spans 17 residues. With 3 bases removed from V and 4 bases from J, the gap between germline ends came to 19 bases. Per the germline V gene, CDR1 is MGHRA and CDR2 is YSYEKL. CDR3 coding DNA: TGCGCCAGCAGCCAGTTTTGGATGAGTGGGGGGAATCAGCCCCAGCATTTT. It translates to CASSQFWMSGGNQPQHF.

This chain connects TRBV2 to TRBJ1-5; 9 bases are shared with TRBD1. The germline V gene has CDR1 SNHLY and CDR2 FYNNEI. J gave up 4 bases and V 6 bases, and 7 bases lay outside the gene matches. The CDR3 is 15 residues long. CDR3 region: CASRETGGFNQPQHF. The DNA of the CDR3 is TGTGCCAGCAGGGAAACAGGGGGCTTTAATCAGCCCCAGCATTTT.

This chain connects TRBV7-8 to TRBJ2-1; D ambiguous. Germline CDR1 is SGHVS and CDR2 is FQNEAQ. The CDR3 spans 12 residues. V was trimmed by 0 bases and J by 7 bases, leaving 4 bases between them. The CDR3 region is CASSLARNEQFF. In DNA form, the CDR3 reads TGTGCCAGCAGCTTAGCAAGGAATGAGCAGTTCTTC.

This clone has only one observation. The chain is built from TRBV27 and TRBJ2-3; D possibly matches TRBD1 or TRBD2 (6 bases each). V was cut by 0 bases and J by 5 bases, with 18 bases left in between. CDR1 is MNHEY, CDR2 SMNVEV, per germline (reference sequence). CDR3 length: 17 amino acids. CDR3 in DNA: TGTGCCAGCAGTTTATCTATCAATTACAAGGGGGGAGATACGCAGTATTTT. Amino acids: CASSLSINYKGGDTQYF.

The chain joins TRBV7-2 to TRBJ1-1, with 9 positions matching TRBD1. CDR1 is SGHTA and CDR2 is FQGNSA in the germline V gene. The CDR3 has 15 residues. Germline trimming cut 4 bases from V and 2 bases from J; bases unmatched to any gene: 5. The CDR3 region is CASSSWTGVNTEAFF. CDR3 sequence (DNA): TGTGCCAGCAGCTCTTGGACAGGGGTCAACACTGAAGCTTTCTTT.

V usage is TRBV7-2 and J usage is TRBJ2-7; 8 bases agree with TRBD2. This CDR3 has 15 amino acids. CDR1 and CDR2 from the germline V gene are SGHTA and FQGNSA. Trimming cost V 5 bases and J 4 bases; bases outside gene matches: 10. The CDR3 is CASSTVPGGAYEQYF. CDR3 nucleotide sequence: TGTGCCAGCAGCACAGTCCCCGGGGGGGCTTACGAGCAGTACTTC.

This chain connects TRBV25-1 to TRBJ2-3, with D perhaps matching TRBD1 or TRBD2 (5 bases each). The germline CDR1 and CDR2 sequences are MGHDK and SYGVNS. The CDR3 covers 15 residues. V was clipped by 4 bases and J by 2 bases, with 13 bases between them. CDR3 coding DNA: TGTGCCAGCAGTGCTGGGACGTTCCTCACAGATACGCAGTATTTT. Translation: CASSAGTFLTDTQYF.

V usage is TRBV4-3 and J usage is TRBJ2-1, with TRBD2 identical over 9 bases. Per the germline V gene, CDR1 is LGHNA and CDR2 is YSLEER. Trimming removed 2 bases from V and 1 base from J; junction bases left unmatched: 9. The CDR3 consists of 18 residues. The CDR3 sequence: CASSQLDLAGNSYNEQFF. The CDR3 bases are TGCGCCAGCAGCCAATTGGATCTAGCGGGGAATTCCTACAATGAGCAGTTCTTC.

V usage is TRBV18 and J usage is TRBJ2-2; 7 bases align to TRBD1. Germline V CDR1 and CDR2: KGHSH, LQKENI. The CDR3 spans 16 residues. Germline trimming cut 3 bases from V and 4 bases from J; bases unmatched to any gene: 8. DNA for the CDR3: TGTGCCAGCTCACCGGATCAGGGGGTCGGCACCGGGGAGCTGTTTTTT. Residues: CASSPDQGVGTGELFF.

This sequence joins TRBV11-2 and TRBJ1-1; D uncertain. Germline CDR1 reads SGHAT; CDR2 reads FQNNGV. CDR3 length: 14 residues. Trimming stripped 8 bases from V and 0 bases from J, with 13 bases between. The CDR3 loop is CASSPGTLNTEAFF. DNA of the CDR3: TGTGCCAGCTCCCCGGGAACTTTGAACACTGAAGCTTTCTTT.

The V gene is TRBV6-1, the J gene TRBJ1-5; D ambiguous. Germline lookup yields CDR1 MNHNS and CDR2 SASEGT. The V gene lost 4 bases and the J gene lost 4 bases, with 8 bases spanning the gap. The CDR3 sequence is 13 residues long. The CDR3 nucleotides are TGTGCCAGCAGTGCCTCGGTTAATCAGCCCCAGCATTTT. It specifies CASSASVNQPQHF.

The chain employs TRBV19 and TRBJ2-7, with 9 bases matching TRBD1. The CDR3 is made up of 15 amino acids. Germline V gene data show CDR1 as LNHDA and CDR2 as SQIVND (reference sequence). Trimming at V came to 3 bases and at J to 4 bases, leaving 7 bases not matched to a gene. Here the CDR3 DNA reads TGTGCCAGTAGTATCGACAGGGGGTCGGCTTACGAGCAGTACTTC. Translated: CASSIDRGSAYEQYF.

This chain uses TRBV28 with TRBJ1-5; perhaps TRBD1 as D (5 bases). The CDR3 spans 16 residues. CDR1 and CDR2 (germline): MDHEN, SYDVKM. V was pared by 8 bases and J by 2 bases, with 19 bases between. The CDR3 nucleotides are TGTGCCAGCTCTATCGGCAGGGCCGAGGGCAATCAGCCCCAGCATTTT. Protein product: CASSIGRAEGNQPQHF.

This clone was picked up one time. This chain joins TRBV19 and TRBJ1-2, with 9 bases identical to TRBD1. The CDR3 loop spans 14 amino acids. V lost 7 bases, J lost 0 bases, and 3 bases stayed unmatched. Germline CDR1 reads LNHDA; CDR2 reads SQIVND (reference sequence). CDR3 amino acids: CASKQGAANYGYTF. CDR3 sequence (DNA): TGTGCCAGTAAACAGGGGGCAGCTAACTATGGCTACACCTTC.

This clone was seen a single time. The chain joins TRBV19 to TRBJ2-3, with TRBD2 as a possible D gene (6 bases). The CDR3 is 17 residues long. From germline, CDR1 is LNHDA and CDR2 SQIVND (reference sequence). V was clipped by 7 bases and J by 1 base, with 21 bases between them. CDR3 sequence (DNA): TGTGCCAGTAACCCAGCGGGCCCCTCCAGGGGCACAGATACGCAGTATTTT. It encodes CASNPAGPSRGTDTQYF.

This chain uses TRBV7-8 with TRBJ1-1; 8 bases line up with TRBD1. Germline lookup yields CDR1 SGHVS and CDR2 FQNEAQ. The CDR3 runs 13 residues. V shed 5 bases, J shed 7 bases, and the junction held 6 bases outside the gene matches. CDR3 DNA sequence: TGTGCCAGCAGCATCGACAGGGGTGGTGAAGCTTTCTTT. Protein: CASSIDRGGEAFF. Full variable domain (missing parts from reference TRBV7-8 and TRBJ1-1): GAGVSQSPRYKVAKRGQDVALRCDPISGHVSLFWYQQALGQGPEFLTYFQNEAQLDKSGLPSDRFFAERPEGSVSTLKIQRTQQEDSAVYLCASSIDRGGEAFFGQGTRLTVV.

This chain links TRBV7-9 with TRBJ2-7; D possibly uses TRBD1 or TRBD2 (5 bases each). Between the trimmed V and J ends, which lost 5 bases and 3 bases, there was a span of 14 bases. There are 14 residues in the CDR3. CDR1 is SEHNR, CDR2 FQNEAQ, per germline (reference sequence). CDR3: CASSSGGYFYEQYF. The CDR3 nucleotides are TGTGCCAGCAGCAGTGGGGGTTACTTCTACGAGCAGTACTTC.

V gene TRBV15 combines with J gene TRBJ2-7, with TRBD1 matching 8 bases. Germline V CDR1 and CDR2: LNHNV, YYDKDF (reference sequence). The trim removed 1 base at V and 5 bases at J, leaving 7 bases unmatched. The CDR3 loop spans 15 amino acids. CDR3 sequence: CATSRAAGGRNEQYF. The CDR3 DNA reads TGTGCCACCAGCAGAGCCGCAGGGGGCAGGAACGAGCAGTACTTC.

This chain joins TRBV7-2 and TRBJ1-2, with D hard to call. The germline CDR1 and CDR2 sequences are SGHTA and FQGNSA. The CDR3 extends over 11 amino acids. V shed 10 bases and J shed 4 bases, with 10 bases lying between them. The CDR3 nucleotides read TGTGCCAAAAGGGCGGGCTATGGCTACACCTTC. Translation gives CAKRAGYGYTF.

CDR3 protein: CASSSPEYEQYF. In nucleotides, the CDR3 is TGTGCCAGCAGTAGCCCAGAATACGAGCAGTACTTC. The gene calls are TRBV28 and TRBJ2-7; no firm D call. The CDR3 extends over 12 amino acids. V was clipped by 5 bases and J by 4 bases, with 9 bases between them. The germline V gene encodes CDR1 MDHEN and CDR2 SYDVKM.

The rearrangement uses TRBV7-8 and TRBJ2-6; D is possibly TRBD1 (6 bases). The CDR3 covers 14 residues. The germline V gene encodes CDR1 SGHVS and CDR2 FQNEAQ. Trimming removed 8 bases from V and 2 bases from J, with 10 bases in between. The CDR3 sequence is CASGDRTGANVLTF. In DNA, the CDR3 is TGTGCCAGCGGCGACAGGACTGGGGCCAACGTCCTGACTTTC.

V usage is TRBV9 and J usage is TRBJ2-5; D possibly uses TRBD1 or TRBD2 (5 bases each). This CDR3 has 15 residues. CDR1 is SGDLS and CDR2 is YYNGEE in the germline V gene. Trimming shortened V by 3 bases and J by 6 bases, and 18 bases separated the two germline ends. CDR3 in amino acids: CASSGTGAGVQTQYF. CDR3 coding DNA: TGTGCCAGCAGCGGGACTGGGGCGGGTGTGCAGACCCAGTACTTC.